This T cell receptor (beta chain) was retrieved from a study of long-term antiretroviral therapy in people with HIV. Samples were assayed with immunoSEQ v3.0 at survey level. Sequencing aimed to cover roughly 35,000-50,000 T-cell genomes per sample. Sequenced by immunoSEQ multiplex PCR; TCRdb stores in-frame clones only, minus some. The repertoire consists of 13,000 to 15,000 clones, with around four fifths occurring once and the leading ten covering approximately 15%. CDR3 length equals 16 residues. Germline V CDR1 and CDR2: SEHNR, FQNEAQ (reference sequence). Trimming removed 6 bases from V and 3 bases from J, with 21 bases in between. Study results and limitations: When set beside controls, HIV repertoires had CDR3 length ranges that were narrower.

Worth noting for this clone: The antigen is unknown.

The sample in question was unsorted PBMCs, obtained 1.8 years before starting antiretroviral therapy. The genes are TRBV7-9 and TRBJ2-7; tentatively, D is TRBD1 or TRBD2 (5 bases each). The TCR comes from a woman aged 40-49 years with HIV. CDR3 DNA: TGTGCCAGCAGTTCCAAGGGGAGACAGATTCTCTACGAGCAGTACTTC. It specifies CASSSKGRQILYEQYF.